This entry features one T cell receptor (beta chain) sequence. The antigen is undetermined. During colonoscopy, one to two rectal pinch biopsies were collected. TCRdb's table, derived via immunoSEQ multiplex PCR, lists solely in-frame clones and lacks some. Among fewer than 30,000 clones listed, roughly 74% were seen once. The data belong to a study of pediatric ulcerative colitis. Notes on the study in general: Total lymphocyte DNA, not sorted subsets, was the template.

Germline CDR1 reads SGHDT; CDR2 reads YYEEEE. V shed 1 base and J 1 base; nucleotides not matched to a gene: 6. CDR3 length equals 19 residues. The receptor was isolated from a boy aged 5-17 years with severe ulcerative colitis. Input material: gut tissue. The genes are TRBV5-6 and TRBJ2-6; TRBD2 matches at 12 bases. This CDR3 is CASSLRTSGIRSGANVLTF. CDR3 in DNA: TGTGCCAGCAGCTTGCGGACTAGCGGGATTAGGTCTGGGGCCAACGTCCTGACTTTC.